These 8 T cell receptor beta chains were all obtained from the same sample, sequenced in a study of blood T cell repertoires in COVID-19. Some clones are missing from TCRdb's copy, which holds only in-frame ones; the method was immunoSEQ multiplex PCR. There are more than 200,000 clones in the sample; 88% occur only once, and around 1.6% lies in the top ten. The material sequenced was peripheral blood. These receptor sequences come from a man aged 70 or older with acute or convalescent COVID-19.

The chain is built from TRBV19 and TRBJ1-1; D is unresolved. The CDR3 sequence is 13 residues long. Trimming removed 0 bases at V and 8 bases at J, with 10 bases between. Germline-derived CDR1 and CDR2 are LNHDA and SQIVND (reference sequence). The CDR3 is CASSIDFVGEAFF. DNA for the CDR3: TGTGCCAGTAGTATAGATTTCGTCGGGGAAGCTTTCTTT.

The V and J genes are TRBV18 and TRBJ2-1; 10 bases are a match to TRBD1. V dropped 4 bases and J dropped 5; count of bases not matched to a gene: 5. The germline V gene has CDR1 KGHSH and CDR2 LQKENI. The CDR3 consists of 15 residues. CDR3 DNA: TGTGCCAGCTCACAAAGACAGGGGGCCAACAATGAGCAGTTCTTC. Protein product: CASSQRQGANNEQFF.

The J gene is TRBJ2-7, the V gene TRBV27; TRBD1 agrees at 8 bases. Germline values: CDR1 MNHEY, CDR2 SMNVEV (reference sequence). The CDR3 sequence is 16 residues long. V lost 2 bases, J lost 5 bases, and 11 bases stayed unmatched. The chain's CDR3 is CASSLRRQGSVDEQYF. The CDR3 DNA reads TGTGCCAGCAGTTTACGGCGACAGGGGTCGGTGGACGAGCAGTACTTC.

The chain links TRBV28 to TRBJ2-5, with a weak D call TRBD2 (6 bases). The CDR3 covers 15 residues. CDR1 is MDHEN, CDR2 SYDVKM, per germline. V was pared by 5 bases and J by 3 bases, with 16 bases between. CDR3 loop: CASSRTGGKEETQYF. The DNA of the CDR3 is TGTGCCAGCAGTAGAACAGGAGGGAAGGAAGAGACCCAGTACTTC.

The chain carries TRBV7-2 and TRBJ2-1, with TRBD2 matching 8 bases. The CDR3 sequence is 15 residues long. Per germline, CDR1 SGHTA and CDR2 FQGNSA. V shed 2 bases, J shed 5 bases, and the junction held 5 bases outside the gene matches. DNA of the CDR3: TGTGCCAGCAGCTTACAAGCGGGAGTCCACAATGAGCAGTTCTTC. Its translation is CASSLQAGVHNEQFF. The full variable domain, completed using reference TRBV7-2 and TRBJ2-1, is GAGVSQSPSNKVTEKGKDVELRCDPISGHTALYWYRQSLGQGLEFLIYFQGNSAPDKSGLPSDRFSAERTGGSVSTLTIQRTQQEDSAVYLCASSLQAGVHNEQFFGPGTRLTVL.

The V gene is TRBV5-3, the J gene TRBJ2-5; 7 positions match TRBD2. TRBV5-3 is an ORF for which the function is uncertain. The CDR3 contains 12 residues. CDR3 in DNA: TGTGTCGCGGGGGACCCTCAAGAGACCCAGTACTTC. It encodes CVAGDPQETQYF.

The chain joins TRBV7-8 to TRBJ1-2; perhaps TRBD1 as D (5 bases). This CDR3 comprises 16 residues. Germline values: CDR1 SGHVS, CDR2 FQNEAQ. With 1 base removed from V and 0 bases from J, the gap between germline ends came to 12 bases. Here the CDR3 reads CASSLVGGTANYGYTF. The CDR3 DNA sequence: TGTGCCAGCAGCTTAGTCGGGGGGACGGCTAACTATGGCTACACCTTC.

With respect to this clone: The sample contains more than one DNA sequence encoding this CDR3. The rearrangement uses TRBV28 and TRBJ1-5, with TRBD1 matching over 10 bases. This CDR3 has 16 amino acids. Germline CDR1 reads MDHEN; CDR2 reads SYDVKM. Germline trimming cut 5 bases from V and 4 bases from J; bases unmatched to any gene: 8. CDR3 sequence reads: CASSPPRTGGNQPQHF. CDR3 DNA: TGTGCCAGCAGTCCCCCCCGGACAGGGGGGAATCAGCCCCAGCATTTT.